This T cell receptor (beta chain) was retrieved from a study of T cells in Graves' hyperthyroidism and ophthalmopathy. Across the whole study: It was at initial diagnosis, before any treatment, that peripheral blood was collected.

Amplification targeted TCR beta CDR3 regions from RNA transcripts. The study used the HTBI primer set for a first-round RT-PCR of the TCR CDR3. TCRdb passed the multiplex PCR reads through MiXCR, listing each CDR3 protein once. In the table there are 500,000 to 750,000 distinct CDR3 sequences, 15% to 17% of which are singletons. The patients, who ranged from 18 to 65 in age, presented with newly diagnosed hyperthyroidism lasting under 2 months. The germline CDR1 and CDR2 sequences are SGHAT and FQNNGV. CDR3 size: 17 residues. V shed 1 base and J 7 bases; nucleotides not matched to a gene: 12. This clonotype was seen many times. The antigen is undetermined. Study-level findings and limits: The model identified upcoming ophthalmopathy a median around 6 months ahead of onset. Most clonotypes expanded in the thyroid (above 0.001) were also present in blood.

What was sequenced was blood. The TCR sequence derives from a woman in her twenties or thirties with Graves' hyperthyroidism. The chain carries TRBV11-2 and TRBJ2-7; 11 bases are a match to TRBD2. The CDR3 loop reads CASSLAALSGRAGEQYF. CDR3 bases: TGTGCCAGCAGCTTAGCCGCGCTTAGCGGGAGGGCCGGGGAGCAGTACTTC. Variable domain in full (rest from reference TRBV11-2 and TRBJ2-7): EAGVAQSPRYKIIEKRQSVAFWCNPISGHATLYWYQQILGQGPKLLIQFQNNGVVDDSQLPKDRFSAERLKGVDSTLKIQPAKLEDSAVYLCASSLAALSGRAGEQYFGPGTRLTVT.